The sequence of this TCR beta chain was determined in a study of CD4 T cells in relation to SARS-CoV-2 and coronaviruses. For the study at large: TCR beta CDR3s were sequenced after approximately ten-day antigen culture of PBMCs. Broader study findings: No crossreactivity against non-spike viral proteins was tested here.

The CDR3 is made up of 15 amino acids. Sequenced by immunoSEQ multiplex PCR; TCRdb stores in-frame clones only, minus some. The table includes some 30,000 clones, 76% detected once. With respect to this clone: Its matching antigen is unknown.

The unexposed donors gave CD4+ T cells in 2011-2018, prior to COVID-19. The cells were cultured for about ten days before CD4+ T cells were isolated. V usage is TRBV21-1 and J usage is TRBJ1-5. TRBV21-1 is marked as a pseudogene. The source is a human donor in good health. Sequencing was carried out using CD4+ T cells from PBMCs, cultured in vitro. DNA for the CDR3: TGTGCCAGCCCGGGGCGGGTAACGCGAAATCAGCCCCAGCATTTT. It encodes CASPGRVTRNQPQHF.